This T cell receptor (beta chain) was identified in a study of blood T cell repertoires in COVID-19. Across the study: Samples representing acute and convalescent COVID-19 were sourced from the United States, Italy and Spain. Sample material is recorded as cDNA or gDNA derived from T cells, B-cell-depleted T cells, or PBMCs.

V was trimmed by 4 bases and J by 8 bases, leaving 15 bases between them. Per the germline V gene, CDR1 is KGHDR and CDR2 is SFDVKD. This CDR3 is built from 14 residues. Authors' analysis steps: Estimated nucleated cell counts came from reference gene primer amplification. Profiled with immunoSEQ multiplex PCR; TCRdb holds only in-frame clones, not every one. The D gene and trimming were derived from the DNA, and the V and J assignments and clone size from that table. The sample lists under 100,000 clones, about 82% seen once, with approximately 10% in the top ten. This TCR was recovered from a woman in her 70s with active or convalescent COVID-19. The chain carries TRBV24-1 and TRBJ2-3, with a weak D call TRBD1 (6 bases). Sequencing was done on a sample of peripheral blood. CDR3 sequence (DNA): TGTGCCACCAGTGACCGGACAGCGTTAGGTACGCAGTATTTT. Translating gives CATSDRTALGTQYF.